This TCR beta chain was profiled in a study of shared clonotypes between healthy human individuals (dated by TCRdb to 2020 to 2022). Background for the entire study: The cohort comprised a couple of women and a few men aged 18 to 49 years. For each donor, CD4 naive and CD4 memory were each given three plates, CD8 naive was given two plates, and CD8 memory was given one plate. Libraries were prepared and TCR repertoires were sequenced by different laboratories using diverse techniques, in order to increase sequencing depth and limit assay-specific biases. Per donor, leukapheresis produced somewhere between about 0.8 and 9 billion PBMCs. To estimate repertoire size and how much clonotypes are shared between individuals, the study performed deep sequencing of blood TCR repertoires from 4 to 6 healthy adults. Overall study results and their limits: Compared with non-shared clonotypes, clonotypes shared by all four sorted-subset donors had higher generation probabilities. Because the study included only a small number of donors, the genetic and exposure-history diversity represented was limited. Sampling was limited to blood, and TCR repertoires in tissue likely differ from TCR repertoires in blood. Incomplete sequencing was indicated by rarefaction of sorted-subset datasets, despite the large sequencing depth. Naive subsets generally had larger estimated clonotype richness than memory subsets did. When four donors were compared, the shared fraction of clonotypes was around 5.1% for naive CD4, around 3.5% for naive CD8, more than 2% for memory CD4, and less than 0.45% for memory CD8. Pairwise subsampling led to the expectation that sequencing depth would affect the degree of clonotype sharing among donors.

Trimming removed 4 bases from V and 3 bases from J; the gene matches leave 3 bases unexplained. According to the germline V gene, CDR1 reads MNHEY and CDR2 reads SVGAGI. Inclusive of the bounding cysteine and phenylalanine, the CDR3 is 13 residues long. CDR3 DNA is the only sequence kept; it has 39 bases, read in frame from the first base. Healthy HIV-negative adults with no recently reported acute infections or vaccinations were included as donors. Every donor was a Caucasian adult residing in Nashville, Tennessee, USA. Magnetic negative selection was used to enrich CD4+ T cells, after which naive cells were positively selected on CD45RA and the negative fraction became the memory subset. Blood was obtained by leukapheresis, after which PBMCs were separated by Ficoll-Histopaque density gradient centrifugation and cryopreserved in liquid nitrogen vapor phase. Purity and quantity of every magnetically sorted T cell population were checked by analytical flow cytometry. Genomic DNA was isolated from every sorted fraction and measured by UV absorbance on a Nanodrop 2000c.

Using the deep immunoSEQ assay, TCR CDR3 regions were amplified from genomic DNA by multiplex PCR. For each cell subset, the extracted genomic DNA was distributed evenly across all wells of several immunoSEQ 96-well plates, and each plate served as one replicate. For sorted subsets, each replicate PCR was loaded with roughly 200 ng genomic DNA, equivalent to 30,000 or so T cell genomes. Purified libraries were measured with a Qubit 3.0 fluorometer, size-checked on a Bioanalyzer 2100, and measured again with the KAPA Library Quantification kit. A separate single-read 150-cycle Illumina NextSeq 550 flow cell was used to sequence each immunoSEQ 96-well plate. Regarding the original processing steps: Because the immunoSEQ output included only junctional sequences and no quality scores, the filtering could not be the same as the filtering used for full-length reads. To assign V/J genes and CDR3, sequences were annotated using PyIR, a Python wrapper for IgBLAST v1.9, with IMGT germline references. Reads were removed for weak V/J assignments (E-value above 1e-6), missing CDR3, stop codons, out-of-frame junctions, or ambiguous translated residues. V3J clonotypes were defined as sequences sharing an identical inferred V gene, J gene, and CDR3 amino acid sequence. The percentage overlap between two repertoires was calculated by dividing the number of shared unique clonotypes by the size of the smaller repertoire. Repertoire richness was assessed with RTK rarefaction, the Chao1 estimator, and Recon v2.1 estimates of unobserved clonotypes. Generation probabilities for all TCRbeta clonotypes obtained by the gDNA method from four donors were computed using OLGA. This immuneACCESS table, as held by TCRdb, lists in-frame sequences with V and J called but not all clones. Of the missing ones, under half trace to an unresolved V gene in checked studies; the others have no known cause. That table furnishes V, J and clone size, whereas the DNA furnished D and trimming. In all, the sample holds around 2,000,000 clones, and around 95% of those were seen once. The ten largest clonotypes hold more than 0.1% of the sample.

This clone was recorded once. Its antigen remains undetermined. Nothing much larger sits one base from this clone, and base qualities are not available. The origin of this receptor is a man aged 18 to 29 in good health. Recombination connected TRBV6-5 to TRBJ2-7; 7 bases in between match TRBD1. Sequencing was performed on naive CD4+ T cells sorted from blood. The sample's cell subset or site label is to be understood as: CD45RA+ positively selected. CDR3 loop: CASSSQGIYEQYF. The sequenced DNA: TGTGCCAGCAGTTCACAGGGGATCTACGAGCAGTACTTC.